This TCR beta chain was sequenced during a study of blood T cell repertoires in COVID-19. The CDR3 totals 14 residues. Trimming took 5 bases from V and 8 from J; bases not matched to a gene: 8. Germline V lookup: CDR1 MNHEY, CDR2 SVGEGT. Assay used: immunoSEQ multiplex PCR; TCRdb lists only in-frame clones, some missing. The top ten hold approximately 13% of the sample, which has about 240,000 clones, roughly 86% seen once. The origin of this receptor is a man older than 75 with acute or convalescent COVID-19. V and J are TRBV6-2 or TRBV6-3 and TRBJ1-3; 8 bases are shared with TRBD1. The specimen was peripheral blood. The CDR3 DNA reads TGTGCCAGCAGTCCACGGACAGGGTCGGACACCATATATTTT. Its translation: CASSPRTGSDTIYF.